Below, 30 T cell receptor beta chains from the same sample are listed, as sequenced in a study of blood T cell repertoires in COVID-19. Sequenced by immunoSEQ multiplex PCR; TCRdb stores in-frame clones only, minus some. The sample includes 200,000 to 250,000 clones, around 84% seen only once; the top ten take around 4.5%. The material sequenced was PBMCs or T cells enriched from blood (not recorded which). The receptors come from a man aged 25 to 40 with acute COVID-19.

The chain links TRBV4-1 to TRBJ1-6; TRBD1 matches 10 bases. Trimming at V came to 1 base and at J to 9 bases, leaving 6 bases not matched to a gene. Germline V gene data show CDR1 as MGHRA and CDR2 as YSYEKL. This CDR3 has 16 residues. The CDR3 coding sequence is TGCGCCAGCAGCCAAGGGGGGGACAGGGGCGGTTCACCCCTCCACTTT. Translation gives CASSQGGDRGGSPLHF.

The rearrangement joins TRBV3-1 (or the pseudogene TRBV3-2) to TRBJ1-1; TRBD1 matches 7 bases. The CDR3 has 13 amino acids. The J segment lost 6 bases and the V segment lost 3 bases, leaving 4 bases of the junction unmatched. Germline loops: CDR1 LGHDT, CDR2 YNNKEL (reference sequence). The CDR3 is CASSQPGGAEAFF. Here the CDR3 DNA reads TGTGCCAGCAGCCAGCCAGGGGGAGCTGAAGCTTTCTTT.

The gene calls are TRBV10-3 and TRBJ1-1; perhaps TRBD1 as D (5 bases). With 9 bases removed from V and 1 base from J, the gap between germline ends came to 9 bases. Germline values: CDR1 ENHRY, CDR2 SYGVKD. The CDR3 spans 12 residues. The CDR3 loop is CAMRGPNTEAFF. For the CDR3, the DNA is TGTGCCATGCGGGGCCCGAACACTGAAGCTTTCTTT.

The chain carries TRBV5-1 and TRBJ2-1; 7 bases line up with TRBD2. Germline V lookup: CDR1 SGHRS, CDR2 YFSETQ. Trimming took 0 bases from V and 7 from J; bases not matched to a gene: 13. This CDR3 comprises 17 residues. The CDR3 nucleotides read TGCGCCAGCAGCTTGGCCCTCGGGGCAGGACTAGGAAATGAGCAGTTCTTC. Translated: CASSLALGAGLGNEQFF.

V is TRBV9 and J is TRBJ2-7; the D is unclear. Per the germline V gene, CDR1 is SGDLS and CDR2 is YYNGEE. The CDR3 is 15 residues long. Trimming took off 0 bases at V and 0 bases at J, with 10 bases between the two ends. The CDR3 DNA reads TGTGCCAGCAGCGTAGAGGCGGCCTACTCCTACGAGCAGTACTTC. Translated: CASSVEAAYSYEQYF. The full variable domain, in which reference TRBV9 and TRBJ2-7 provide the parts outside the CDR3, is DSGVTQTPKHLITATGQRVTLRCSPRSGDLSVYWYQQSLDQGLQFLIQYYNGEERAKGNILERFSAQQFPDLHSELNLSSLELGDSALYFCASSVEAAYSYEQYFGPGTRLTVT.

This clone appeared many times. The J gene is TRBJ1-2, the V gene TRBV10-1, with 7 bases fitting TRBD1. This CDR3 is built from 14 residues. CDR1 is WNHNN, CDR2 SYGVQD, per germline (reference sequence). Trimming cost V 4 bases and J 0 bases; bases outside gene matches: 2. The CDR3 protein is CASSVTGPNYGYTF. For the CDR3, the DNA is TGCGCCAGCAGTGTGACAGGGCCTAACTATGGCTACACCTTC.

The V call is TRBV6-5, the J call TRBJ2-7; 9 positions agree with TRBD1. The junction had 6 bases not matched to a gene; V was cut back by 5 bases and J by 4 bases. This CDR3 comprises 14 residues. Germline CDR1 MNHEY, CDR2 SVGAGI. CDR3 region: CASSRDRVGYEQYF. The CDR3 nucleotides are TGTGCCAGCAGTAGGGACAGGGTGGGATACGAGCAGTACTTC.

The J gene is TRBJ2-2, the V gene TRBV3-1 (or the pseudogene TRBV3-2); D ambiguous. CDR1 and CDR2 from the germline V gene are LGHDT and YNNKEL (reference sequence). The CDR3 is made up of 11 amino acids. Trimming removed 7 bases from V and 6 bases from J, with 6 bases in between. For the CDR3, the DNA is TGTGCCAGCACTCTTTCCGGGGAGCTGTTTTTT. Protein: CASTLSGELFF.

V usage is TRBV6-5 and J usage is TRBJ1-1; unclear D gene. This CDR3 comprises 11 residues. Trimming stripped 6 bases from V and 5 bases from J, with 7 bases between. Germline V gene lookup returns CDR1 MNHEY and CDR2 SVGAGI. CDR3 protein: CASRSATEAFF. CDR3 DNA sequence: TGTGCCAGCAGGTCCGCGACTGAAGCTTTCTTT.

The chain's CDR3 is CAWTPGKFGSAGANVLTF. CDR3 coding DNA: TGTGCCTGGACGCCAGGGAAGTTCGGTTCAGCTGGGGCCAACGTCCTGACTTTC. The chain combines TRBV30 with TRBJ2-6; possibly TRBD1 for D (5 bases). The CDR3 totals 18 residues. V was cut by 4 bases and J by 2 bases, with 21 bases left in between. The germline CDR1 and CDR2 sequences are GTSNPN and SVGIG (reference sequence).

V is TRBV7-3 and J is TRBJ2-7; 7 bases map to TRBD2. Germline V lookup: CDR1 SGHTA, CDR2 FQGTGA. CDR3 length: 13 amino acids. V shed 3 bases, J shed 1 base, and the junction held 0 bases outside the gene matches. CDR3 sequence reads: CASSFGGSYEQYF. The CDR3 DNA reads TGTGCCAGCAGCTTCGGGGGGTCCTACGAGCAGTACTTC.

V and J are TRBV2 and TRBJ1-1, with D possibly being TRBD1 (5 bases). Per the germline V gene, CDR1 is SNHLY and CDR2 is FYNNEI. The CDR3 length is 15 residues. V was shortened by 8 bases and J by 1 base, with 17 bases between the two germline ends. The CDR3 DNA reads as TGTGCCAGCCAGCTGGGACTCGATAGGAACACTGAAGCTTTCTTT. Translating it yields CASQLGLDRNTEAFF.

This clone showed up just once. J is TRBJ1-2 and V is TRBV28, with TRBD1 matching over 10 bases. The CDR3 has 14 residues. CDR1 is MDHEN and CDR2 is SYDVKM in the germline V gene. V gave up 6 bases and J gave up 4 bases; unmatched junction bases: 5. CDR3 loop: CASSQTGGSYGYTF. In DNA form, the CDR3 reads TGTGCCAGCAGCCAGACAGGGGGCAGCTATGGCTACACCTTC.

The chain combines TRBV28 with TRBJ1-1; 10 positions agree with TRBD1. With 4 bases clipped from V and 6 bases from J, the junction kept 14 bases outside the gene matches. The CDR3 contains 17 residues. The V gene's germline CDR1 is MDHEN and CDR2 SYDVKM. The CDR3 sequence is CASSSLKGQGKIAEAFF. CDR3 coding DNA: TGTGCCAGCAGTTCCCTTAAGGGACAGGGGAAAATCGCTGAAGCTTTCTTT.

CDR3 sequence (DNA): TGCGCCAGCAGTCCGACAGGTCTGCCCTACGAGCAGTACTTC. Its translation: CASSPTGLPYEQYF. The rearrangement joins TRBV5-1 to TRBJ2-7; maybe TRBD1 (6 bases). This CDR3 comprises 14 residues. Germline assignment: CDR1 SGHRS and CDR2 YFSETQ. The germline V and J ends were trimmed by 5 bases and 2 bases, with 14 bases remaining between them.

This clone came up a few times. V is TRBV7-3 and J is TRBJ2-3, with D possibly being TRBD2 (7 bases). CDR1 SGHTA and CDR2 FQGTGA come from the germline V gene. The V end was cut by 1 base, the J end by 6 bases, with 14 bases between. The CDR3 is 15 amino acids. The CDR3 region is CASSLIAGAFDTQYF. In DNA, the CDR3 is TGTGCCAGCAGCTTAATCGCGGGGGCCTTCGATACGCAGTATTTT.

Here the CDR3 DNA reads TGTGCCAGCAGTTTAAGACAGAATCAGCCCCAGCATTTT. It specifies CASSLRQNQPQHF. The V and J genes are TRBV27 and TRBJ1-5, with D possibly TRBD1 on 5 matching bases. Germline-derived CDR1 and CDR2 are MNHEY and SMNVEV (reference sequence). The CDR3 sequence is 13 residues long. Trimming pared 2 bases from V and 4 bases from J, leaving 6 bases between.

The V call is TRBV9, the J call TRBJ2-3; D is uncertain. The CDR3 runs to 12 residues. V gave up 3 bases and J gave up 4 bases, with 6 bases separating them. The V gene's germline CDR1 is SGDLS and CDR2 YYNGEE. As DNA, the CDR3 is TGTGCCAGCAGCGCTAACTCAGATACGCAGTATTTT. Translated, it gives CASSANSDTQYF.

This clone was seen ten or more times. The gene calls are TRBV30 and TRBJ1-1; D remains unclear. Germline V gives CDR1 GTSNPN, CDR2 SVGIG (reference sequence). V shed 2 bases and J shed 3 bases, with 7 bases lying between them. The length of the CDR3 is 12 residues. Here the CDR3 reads CAWSRVYTEAFF. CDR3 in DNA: TGTGCCTGGAGTAGAGTATACACTGAAGCTTTCTTT.

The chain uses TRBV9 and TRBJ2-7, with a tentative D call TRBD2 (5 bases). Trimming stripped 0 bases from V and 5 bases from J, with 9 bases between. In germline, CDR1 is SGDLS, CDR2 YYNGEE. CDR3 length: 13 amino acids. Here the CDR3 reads CASSVGGQNEQYF. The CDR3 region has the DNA TGTGCCAGCAGCGTAGGAGGGCAGAACGAGCAGTACTTC.

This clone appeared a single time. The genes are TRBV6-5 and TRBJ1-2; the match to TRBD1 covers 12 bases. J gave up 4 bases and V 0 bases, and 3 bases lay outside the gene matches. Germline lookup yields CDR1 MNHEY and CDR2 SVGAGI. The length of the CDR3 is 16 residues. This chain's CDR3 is CASSYSGTGGGYGYTF. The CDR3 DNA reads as TGTGCCAGCAGTTACTCGGGGACAGGGGGCGGCTATGGCTACACCTTC.

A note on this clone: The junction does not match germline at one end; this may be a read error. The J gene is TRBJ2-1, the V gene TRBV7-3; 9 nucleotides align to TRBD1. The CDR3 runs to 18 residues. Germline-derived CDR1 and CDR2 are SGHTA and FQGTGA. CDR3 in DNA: TGTGCCAACAGCTTATGCCCGGGCCACAGGGGGCCTTACAATGAGCAGTTCTTC. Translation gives CANSLCPGHRGPYNEQFF.

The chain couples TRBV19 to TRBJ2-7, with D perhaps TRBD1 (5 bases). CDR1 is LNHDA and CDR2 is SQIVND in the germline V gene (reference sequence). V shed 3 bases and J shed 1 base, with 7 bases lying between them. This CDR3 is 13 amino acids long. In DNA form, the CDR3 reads TGTGCCAGTAGTATCAAGGGGTCCTACGAGCAGTACTTC. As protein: CASSIKGSYEQYF.

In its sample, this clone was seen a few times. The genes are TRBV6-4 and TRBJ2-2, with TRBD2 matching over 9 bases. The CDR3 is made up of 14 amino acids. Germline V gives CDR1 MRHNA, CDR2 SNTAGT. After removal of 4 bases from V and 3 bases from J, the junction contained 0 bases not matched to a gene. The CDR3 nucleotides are TGTGCCAGCAGTGCTAGCGGGGACACCGGGGAGCTGTTTTTT. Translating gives CASSASGDTGELFF.

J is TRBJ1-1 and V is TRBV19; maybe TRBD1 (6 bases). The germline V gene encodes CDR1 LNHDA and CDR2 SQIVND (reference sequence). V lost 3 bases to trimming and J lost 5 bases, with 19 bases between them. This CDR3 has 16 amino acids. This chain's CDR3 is CASSMAQGYIATEAFF. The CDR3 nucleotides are TGTGCCAGTAGTATGGCGCAGGGGTATATTGCGACTGAAGCTTTCTTT.

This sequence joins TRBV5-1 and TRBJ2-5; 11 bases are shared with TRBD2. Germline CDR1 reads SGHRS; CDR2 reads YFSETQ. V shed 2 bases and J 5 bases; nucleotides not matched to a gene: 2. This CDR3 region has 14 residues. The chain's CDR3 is CASSFSGGAETQYF. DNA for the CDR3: TGCGCCAGCAGCTTTAGCGGGGGGGCGGAGACCCAGTACTTC.

The CDR3, as DNA: TGTGCCAGCAGTGAACAGGGGGCATTTGAAAAACTGTTTTTT. Translating gives CASSEQGAFEKLFF. The gene calls are TRBV25-1 and TRBJ1-4; 8 bases are a match to TRBD1. CDR1 and CDR2 (germline): MGHDK, SYGVNS. The CDR3 sequence is 14 residues long. The V and J ends lost 2 bases and 7 bases, in that order; junction bases with no gene match: 3. The variable domain in full, with the rest retrieved from reference TRBV25-1 and TRBJ1-4, is EADIYQTPRYLVIGTGKKITLECSQTMGHDKMYWYQQDPGMELHLIHYSYGVNSTEKGDLSSESTVSRIRTEHFPLTLESARPSHTSQYLCASSEQGAFEKLFFGSGTQLSVL.

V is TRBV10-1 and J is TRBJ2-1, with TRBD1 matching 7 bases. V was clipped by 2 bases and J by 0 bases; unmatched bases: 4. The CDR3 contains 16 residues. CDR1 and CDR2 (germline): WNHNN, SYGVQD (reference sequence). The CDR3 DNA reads TGCGCCAGCAGTGAGAAACAGGGGACCTCCTACAATGAGCAGTTCTTC. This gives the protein CASSEKQGTSYNEQFF.

Written as DNA, the CDR3 is TGTGCCAGCAGTCCGACAGGGGCTGGGGTGGGCTACACCTTC. Its protein is CASSPTGAGVGYTF. The chain couples TRBV6-5 to TRBJ1-2, with TRBD1 matching 8 bases. CDR1 and CDR2 (germline): MNHEY, SVGAGI. With 5 bases clipped from V and 8 bases from J, the junction kept 10 bases outside the gene matches. This CDR3 is built from 14 residues.

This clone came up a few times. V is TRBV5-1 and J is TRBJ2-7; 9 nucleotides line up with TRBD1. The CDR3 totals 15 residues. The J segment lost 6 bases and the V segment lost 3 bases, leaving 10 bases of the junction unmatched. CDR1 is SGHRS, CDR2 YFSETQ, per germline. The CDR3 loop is CASSSRPDRGAEQYF. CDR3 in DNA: TGCGCCAGCAGCTCTCGCCCTGACAGGGGGGCCGAGCAGTACTTC.